The next 3 T cell receptor beta chains were all read from a single sample in a study of T cell changes during pregnancy in multiple sclerosis. The protocol was immunoSEQ multiplex PCR, while the TCRdb copy is restricted to in-frame clones and leaves out a portion. The sample contains about 69,000 clones, 80% to 95% of which appear only once. This specimen consisted of peripheral blood, obtained in the third trimester of pregnancy. These receptor sequences come from a female donor in good health, enrolled as a control in a pregnancy study.

The rearrangement uses TRBV7-9 and TRBJ1-1; possible D gene TRBD1, 5 bases. Trimming took off 6 bases at V and 3 bases at J, with 11 bases between the two ends. In germline, CDR1 is SEHNR, CDR2 FQNEAQ (reference sequence). There are 13 residues in the CDR3. CDR3 residues: CASRTAGHTEAFF. For the CDR3, the DNA is TGTGCCAGCAGAACTGCAGGGCACACTGAAGCTTTCTTT.

The chain employs TRBV5-5 and TRBJ1-1; D may be TRBD1 (5 bases). The germline V and J ends were trimmed by 4 bases and 5 bases, with 21 bases remaining between them. Germline V CDR1 and CDR2: SGHKS, YYEKEE (reference sequence). The CDR3 has 16 amino acids. The CDR3 spells CASSTWIGGEGTEAFF. Written as DNA, the CDR3 is TGTGCCAGCAGCACTTGGATCGGAGGGGAGGGGACTGAAGCTTTCTTT.

The V call is TRBV25-1, the J call TRBJ1-1; 7 nucleotides match TRBD1. Per germline, CDR1 MGHDK and CDR2 SYGVNS. The CDR3 spans 17 residues. V shed 3 bases and J 0 bases; nucleotides not matched to a gene: 10. CDR3 sequence (DNA): TGTGCCAGCAGTGACTTACAGGGGAGTGAGATGAACACTGAAGCTTTCTTT. This sequence encodes CASSDLQGSEMNTEAFF.